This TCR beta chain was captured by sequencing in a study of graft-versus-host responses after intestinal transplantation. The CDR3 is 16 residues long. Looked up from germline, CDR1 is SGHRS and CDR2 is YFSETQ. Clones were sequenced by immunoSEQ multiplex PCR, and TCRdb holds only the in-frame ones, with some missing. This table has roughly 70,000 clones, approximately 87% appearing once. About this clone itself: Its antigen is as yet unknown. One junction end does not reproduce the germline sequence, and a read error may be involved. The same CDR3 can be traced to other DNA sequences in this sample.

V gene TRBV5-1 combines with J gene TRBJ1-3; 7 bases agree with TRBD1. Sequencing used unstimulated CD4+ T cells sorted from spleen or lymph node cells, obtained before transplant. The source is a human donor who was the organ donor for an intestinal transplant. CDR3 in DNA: TGCGCTAGCAGCTTGGGGGACAGACAATCTGGAAACACCATATATTTT. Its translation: CASSLGDRQSGNTIYF.